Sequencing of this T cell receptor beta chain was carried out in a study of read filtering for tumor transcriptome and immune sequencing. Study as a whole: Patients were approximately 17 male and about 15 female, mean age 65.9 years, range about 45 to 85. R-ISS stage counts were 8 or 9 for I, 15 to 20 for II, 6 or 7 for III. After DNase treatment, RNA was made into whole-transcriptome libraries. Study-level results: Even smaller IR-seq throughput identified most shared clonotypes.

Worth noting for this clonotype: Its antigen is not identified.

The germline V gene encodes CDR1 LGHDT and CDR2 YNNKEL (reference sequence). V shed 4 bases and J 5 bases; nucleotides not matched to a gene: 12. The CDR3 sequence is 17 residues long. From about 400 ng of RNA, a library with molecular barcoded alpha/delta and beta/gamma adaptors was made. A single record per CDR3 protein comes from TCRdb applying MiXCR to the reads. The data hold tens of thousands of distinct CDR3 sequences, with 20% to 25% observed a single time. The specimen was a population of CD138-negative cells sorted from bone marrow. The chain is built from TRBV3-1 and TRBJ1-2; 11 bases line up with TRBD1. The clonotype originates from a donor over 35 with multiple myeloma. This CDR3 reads CASSPGQGAAGWYGYTF. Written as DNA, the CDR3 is TGTGCCAGCAGCCCCGGACAGGGGGCGGCTGGTTGGTATGGCTACACCTTC.